This is a list of T cell receptor beta chains from one sample in a study of response to subunit inactivated influenza vaccine. TCRdb ran MiXCR on the RT-PCR reads and lists one entry per CDR3 protein. This sample has about 180,000 distinct CDR3 sequences, with around 11% found just once. The source material was CD8+ T cells sorted from PBMCs, sampled less than 25 months after vaccination. Receptors originate from a man between 50 and 69 years old who received an inactivated influenza vaccine. CDR3s include the opening cysteine and the closing phenylalanine or tryptophan. D genes are given only for firm matches. The size of a clone is reported for some rows only, either as once, few or many, or as a class for expanded clones.

CDR3aa: CASSFPSLGGETQYF; CDR3nt: TGTGCCAGCAGTTTCCCCTCTTTAGGGGGAGAGACCCAGTACTTC; v_gene: TRBV28; j_gene: TRBJ2-5; d_gene: -; abundance: -
CDR3aa: CSAAPLTGSTGELFF; CDR3nt: TGCAGTGCTGCCCCTCTGACAGGGAGCACCGGGGAGCTGTTTTTT; v_gene: TRBV20-1; j_gene: TRBJ2-2; d_gene: TRBD1; abundance: few
CDR3aa: CASSPTRGGPTDTQYF; CDR3nt: TGTGCCAGCAGCCCCACGCGCGGTGGCCCCACAGATACGCAGTATTTT; v_gene: TRBV7-9; j_gene: TRBJ2-3; d_gene: -; abundance: -
CDR3aa: CASSYPPGTSGSLTDTQYF; CDR3nt: TGTGCCAGCAGTTACCCACCAGGGACTAGCGGGAGTTTGACAGATACGCAGTATTTT; v_gene: TRBV6-5; j_gene: TRBJ2-3; d_gene: TRBD2; abundance: -
CDR3aa: CASSSGRTGRPGNTIYF; CDR3nt: TGTGCCAGCAGTTCGGGAAGGACAGGGCGTCCTGGAAACACCATATATTTT; v_gene: TRBV28; j_gene: TRBJ1-3; d_gene: TRBD1; abundance: few
CDR3aa: CATSRDSTTSYEQYF; CDR3nt: TGTGCCACCAGCAGAGATAGTACAACCTCCTACGAGCAGTACTTC; v_gene: TRBV15; j_gene: TRBJ2-7; d_gene: -; abundance: many
CDR3aa: CASSQGSTANYGYTF; CDR3nt: TGTGCCAGCAGCCAAGGAAGTACAGCTAACTATGGCTACACCTTC; v_gene: TRBV4-2; j_gene: TRBJ1-2; d_gene: -; abundance: -
CDR3aa: CASSIPGSGPKNIQYF; CDR3nt: TGTGCCAGCAGCATCCCCGGGTCAGGGCCCAAAAACATTCAGTACTTC; v_gene: TRBV7-2; j_gene: TRBJ2-4; d_gene: -; abundance: -
CDR3aa: CASSPPGLPWAGELFF; CDR3nt: TGTGCCAGCAGCCCACCGGGACTCCCTTGGGCCGGGGAGCTGTTTTTT; v_gene: TRBV14; j_gene: TRBJ2-2; d_gene: -; abundance: few
CDR3aa: CASSFRSSGRDETQYF; CDR3nt: TGTGCCAGCAGCTTTAGGTCTAGCGGGAGAGACGAGACCCAGTACTTC; v_gene: TRBV7-8; j_gene: TRBJ2-5; d_gene: TRBD2; abundance: -
CDR3aa: CASSPGRGSYEQYF; CDR3nt: TGTGCCAGCTCACCTGGCCGGGGCTCCTACGAGCAGTACTTC; v_gene: TRBV18; j_gene: TRBJ2-7; d_gene: -; abundance: few
CDR3aa: CASSAWADSGRVNNEQFF; CDR3nt: TGTGCCAGCAGCGCCTGGGCAGATAGCGGGAGGGTCAACAATGAGCAGTTCTTC; v_gene: TRBV9; j_gene: TRBJ2-1; d_gene: TRBD2; abundance: -
CDR3aa: CASSQASPSSFAEQFF; CDR3nt: TGTGCCAGCAGCCAAGCGTCCCCTAGCTCGTTCGCTGAGCAGTTCTTC; v_gene: TRBV4-2; j_gene: TRBJ2-1; d_gene: -; abundance: many
CDR3aa: CASFGLAGDGYNEQFF; CDR3nt: TGTGCCAGTTTCGGACTAGCGGGAGATGGGTACAATGAGCAGTTCTTC; v_gene: TRBV27; j_gene: TRBJ2-1; d_gene: TRBD2; abundance: -
CDR3aa: CASTPVGVYNEQFF; CDR3nt: TGTGCCAGTACCCCCGTGGGCGTCTACAATGAGCAGTTCTTC; v_gene: TRBV19; j_gene: TRBJ2-1; d_gene: -; abundance: -
CDR3aa: CASSEGRGRSNQPQHF; CDR3nt: TGTGCCAGCAGTGAGGGACGGGGCCGGAGCAATCAGCCCCAGCATTTT; v_gene: TRBV2; j_gene: TRBJ1-5; d_gene: -; abundance: many
CDR3aa: CASSGTGGTQYF; CDR3nt: TGTGCCAGCAGTGGGACGGGGGGTACGCAGTATTTT; v_gene: TRBV11-3; j_gene: TRBJ2-3; d_gene: TRBD2; abundance: few
CDR3aa: CASSQSLTNEQFF; CDR3nt: TGTGCCAGCAGCCAATCCTTAACCAATGAGCAGTTCTTC; v_gene: TRBV3-1; j_gene: TRBJ2-1; d_gene: -; abundance: -
CDR3aa: CATSRDVMGEGPNEQFF; CDR3nt: TGTGCCACCAGCAGAGATGTGATGGGGGAGGGCCCCAATGAGCAGTTCTTC; v_gene: TRBV15; j_gene: TRBJ2-1; d_gene: TRBD2; abundance: -
CDR3aa: CASSLTSGRYNEQFF; CDR3nt: TGTGCCAGCAGCTTGACTAGCGGGCGATACAATGAGCAGTTCTTC; v_gene: TRBV7-9; j_gene: TRBJ2-1; d_gene: TRBD2; abundance: few
CDR3aa: CASSLLAGEVKPYNEQFF; CDR3nt: TGTGCCAGCAGTTTGCTAGCGGGAGAGGTGAAACCCTACAATGAGCAGTTCTTC; v_gene: TRBV28; j_gene: TRBJ2-1; d_gene: TRBD2; abundance: many
CDR3aa: CASSSLHSRLETQYF; CDR3nt: TGTGCCAGCAGCTCCCTTCACTCGAGGTTAGAGACCCAGTACTTC; v_gene: TRBV7-8; j_gene: TRBJ2-5; d_gene: -; abundance: -
CDR3aa: CASNRGGGGYTF; CDR3nt: TGTGCCAGCAACAGAGGAGGGGGCGGCTACACCTTC; v_gene: TRBV7-9; j_gene: TRBJ1-2; d_gene: TRBD1; abundance: few
CDR3aa: CASSDWRLASADTQYF; CDR3nt: TGTGCCAGCAGTGACTGGAGACTAGCATCGGCAGATACGCAGTATTTT; v_gene: TRBV6-5; j_gene: TRBJ2-3; d_gene: TRBD2; abundance: -
CDR3aa: CASSHPRGQNTGELFF; CDR3nt: TGCGCCAGCAGCCATCCCAGGGGCCAGAACACCGGGGAGCTGTTTTTT; v_gene: TRBV4-1; j_gene: TRBJ2-2; d_gene: -; abundance: few
CDR3aa: CASSSLLVAGPDTQYF; CDR3nt: TGTGCCAGCAGCTCCCTCTTAGTAGCGGGGCCGGATACGCAGTATTTT; v_gene: TRBV4-2; j_gene: TRBJ2-3; d_gene: TRBD2; abundance: -
CDR3aa: CASSLVPGKDIQYF; CDR3nt: TGTGCCAGCAGCCTTGTCCCCGGCAAAGACATTCAGTACTTC; v_gene: TRBV4-2; j_gene: TRBJ2-4; d_gene: -; abundance: few
CDR3aa: CASSFRQGDWEKLFF; CDR3nt: TGTGCCAGCAGTTTCCGACAGGGGGATTGGGAAAAACTGTTTTTT; v_gene: TRBV6-5; j_gene: TRBJ1-4; d_gene: TRBD1; abundance: -
CDR3aa: CASSFGGRASLEQFF; CDR3nt: TGTGCCAGCAGTTTCGGGGGGAGGGCCTCCCTTGAGCAGTTCTTC; v_gene: TRBV27; j_gene: TRBJ2-1; d_gene: TRBD2; abundance: -
CDR3aa: CSARPMGLTGVRDTQYF; CDR3nt: TGCAGTGCTCGGCCCATGGGGTTAACGGGGGTACGCGATACGCAGTATTTT; v_gene: TRBV20-1; j_gene: TRBJ2-3; d_gene: -; abundance: many
CDR3aa: CASSLGDTMPQHF; CDR3nt: TGCGCCAGCAGCTTGGGAGACACCATGCCCCAGCATTTT; v_gene: TRBV5-1; j_gene: TRBJ1-5; d_gene: -; abundance: -
CDR3aa: CASSSPGTSGSWRHTDTQYF; CDR3nt: TGTGCCAGCAGTTCCCCCGGGACTAGCGGTTCCTGGCGGCACACAGATACGCAGTATTTT; v_gene: TRBV28; j_gene: TRBJ2-3; d_gene: TRBD2; abundance: medium-sized